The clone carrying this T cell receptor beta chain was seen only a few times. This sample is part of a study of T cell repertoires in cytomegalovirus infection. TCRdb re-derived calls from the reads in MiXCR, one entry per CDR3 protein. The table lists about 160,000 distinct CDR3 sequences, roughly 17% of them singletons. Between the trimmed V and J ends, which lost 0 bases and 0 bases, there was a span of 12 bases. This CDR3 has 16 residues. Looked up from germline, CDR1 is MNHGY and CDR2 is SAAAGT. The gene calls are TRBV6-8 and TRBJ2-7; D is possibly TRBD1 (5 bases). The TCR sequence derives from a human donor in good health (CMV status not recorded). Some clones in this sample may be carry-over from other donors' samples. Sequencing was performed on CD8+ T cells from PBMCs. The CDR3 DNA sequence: TGTGCCAGCAGTTACTCGATCGCAGACAGCTCCTACGAGCAGTACTTC. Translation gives CASSYSIADSSYEQYF.